These 26 T cell receptor beta chains share one sample of origin, sequenced in a study of shared clonotypes between healthy human individuals. Assay used: immunoSEQ multiplex PCR; TCRdb lists only in-frame clones, some missing. The sample records 470,000 or so clones, about 84% being singletons. The sample consisted of PBMCs. Every receptor here comes from a middle-aged woman in good health. Some clones in this sample may be carry-over from other donors' samples.

This chain links TRBV4-1 with TRBJ2-3; D might be TRBD2 (7 bases). The germline V and J ends were trimmed by 0 bases and 5 bases, with 18 bases remaining between them. Germline V CDR1 and CDR2: MGHRA, YSYEKL. The CDR3 length is 17 residues. For the CDR3, the DNA is TGCGCCAGCAGCCAAGATAAGGGGGAGGGCCGAGGAGATACGCAGTATTTT. Amino acid sequence: CASSQDKGEGRGDTQYF.

On this clone itself: A far more abundant clone sits one base away, making this likely a read error. The chain links TRBV29-1 to TRBJ2-7; weak D call: TRBD2 (5 bases). This CDR3 has 13 amino acids. V shed 7 bases and J shed 6 bases, with 19 bases lying between them. In germline, CDR1 is SQVTM, CDR2 ANQGSEA. Written as DNA, the CDR3 is TGCAGCGCACTAGTGGGAGCGATTTCCGAGCAGTACTTC. Its translation is CSALVGAISEQYF.

This clone was seen just once. A much larger clone sits a single nucleotide away, making a read error possible. The J gene is TRBJ2-7, the V gene TRBV5-1, with no clear D. The CDR3 runs to 13 residues. Per germline, CDR1 SGHRS and CDR2 YFSETQ. The CDR3 region has the DNA TGCTCCAGCAGCTTGGAGAGAGGCTACGAGCAGTACTTC. Translation: CSSSLERGYEQYF.

This clone was picked up a small number of times. The rearrangement uses TRBV5-1 and TRBJ2-7; 11 bases are a match to TRBD1. The CDR3 loop spans 13 amino acids. Looked up from germline, CDR1 is SGHRS and CDR2 is YFSETQ. After removal of 4 bases from V and 7 bases from J, the junction contained 4 bases not matched to a gene. This CDR3 reads CASSTDRGLEQYF. CDR3 in DNA: TGCGCCAGCAGCACGGACAGGGGGCTTGAGCAGTACTTC.

The chain is built from TRBV7-3 and TRBJ2-3; 8 nucleotides agree with TRBD2. The V and J ends lost 5 bases and 2 bases, in that order; junction bases with no gene match: 6. CDR1 is SGHTA and CDR2 is FQGTGA in the germline V gene. This CDR3 is built from 15 residues. The CDR3 reads CASSQTGGDTDTQYF. The CDR3 DNA reads as TGTGCCAGCAGCCAGACGGGAGGGGACACAGATACGCAGTATTTT.

DNA of the CDR3: TGTGCCTGGAACTGGGGGGACCACTATTTCGAGCAGTACTTC. This gives the protein CAWNWGDHYFEQYF. The chain joins TRBV30 to TRBJ2-7; D may be TRBD2 (6 bases). V shed 4 bases and J shed 6 bases, with 19 bases lying between them. From germline, CDR1 is GTSNPN and CDR2 SVGIG (reference sequence). The CDR3 is 14 residues long. The full variable domain, its missing parts supplied by reference TRBV30 and TRBJ2-7, is SQTIHQWPATLVQPVGSPLSLECTVEGTSNPNLYWYRQAAGRGLQLLFYSVGIGQISSEVPQNLSASRPQDRQFILSSKKLLLSDSGFYLCAWNWGDHYFEQYFGPGTRLTVT.

This clone has at least ten counts. This CDR3 is also generated by other DNA sequences in the sample. The chain joins TRBV7-9 to TRBJ2-5; TRBD1 agrees at 10 bases. The CDR3 consists of 14 residues. The V gene's germline CDR1 is SEHNR and CDR2 FQNEAQ (reference sequence). Germline trimming cut 5 bases from V and 5 bases from J; bases unmatched to any gene: 5. In DNA, the CDR3 is TGTGCCAGCAGCCGGGGACAGGGGTGGGAGACCCAGTACTTC. Translation gives CASSRGQGWETQYF. The full variable domain, completed using reference TRBV7-9 and TRBJ2-5, is DTGVSQNPRHKITKRGQNVTFRCDPISEHNRLYWYRQTLGQGPEFLTYFQNEAQLEKSRLLSDRFSAERPKGSFSTLEIQRTEQGDSAMYLCASSRGQGWETQYFGPGTRLLVL.

V usage is TRBV10-3 and J usage is TRBJ1-6; 7 positions match TRBD1. The germline V gene has CDR1 ENHRY and CDR2 SYGVKD. Unmatched junction bases numbered 4, after V lost 4 bases and J lost 7 bases. The CDR3 is made up of 14 amino acids. This CDR3 is CAISGRQGNSPLHF. The CDR3, as DNA: TGTGCCATCAGTGGGAGACAGGGAAATTCACCCCTCCACTTT.

CDR3 nucleotide sequence: TGTGCCACATATAGGGATACGCAGTATTTT. Amino acids: CATYRDTQYF. The rearrangement uses TRBV6-5 and TRBJ2-3; D unclear. Trimming removed 10 bases at V and 6 bases at J, with 8 bases between. The CDR3 spans 10 residues. The V gene's germline CDR1 is MNHEY and CDR2 SVGAGI.

Concerning this clone itself: The likely explanation is a read error, given a far larger clone one base away. The chain recombines TRBV30 with TRBJ2-7, with D uncertain. Looked up from germline, CDR1 is GTSNPN and CDR2 is SVGIG (reference sequence). The CDR3 loop spans 11 amino acids. CDR3 sequence reads: CALSVQAEQYF. As DNA, the CDR3 is TGTGCCTTGAGTGTACAAGCGGAGCAGTACTTC.

J is TRBJ2-7 and V is TRBV4-2; possibly TRBD1 or TRBD2 for D (5 bases each). The CDR3 is 15 residues long. Looked up from germline, CDR1 is LGHNA and CDR2 is YNFKEQ. V gave up 1 base and J gave up 3 bases, with 13 bases separating them. CDR3 amino acids: CASSQGRDPSYEQYF. CDR3 DNA: TGTGCCAGCAGCCAAGGTAGGGACCCGAGCTACGAGCAGTACTTC.

The rearrangement links TRBV7-9 to TRBJ1-1, with 8 bases fitting TRBD1. The CDR3 covers 15 residues. J was trimmed by 2 bases and V by 5 bases; bases with no gene match: 7. Germline values: CDR1 SEHNR, CDR2 FQNEAQ (reference sequence). CDR3 nucleotide sequence: TGTGCCAGCAGCACAACCGGGACAGGAAACACTGAAGCTTTCTTT. It yields the protein CASSTTGTGNTEAFF.

The J gene is TRBJ2-5, the V gene TRBV18; D is uncertain. Germline assignment: CDR1 KGHSH and CDR2 LQKENI. This CDR3 has 14 residues. Trimming cost V 1 base and J 11 bases, with 17 bases left between them. The CDR3: CASSPRTEAMEQYF. CDR3 bases: TGTGCCAGCTCACCACGCACGGAAGCAATGGAGCAGTACTTC.

The V gene is TRBV4-1, the J gene TRBJ2-7, with TRBD2 as a possible D gene (5 bases). Germline CDR1 is MGHRA and CDR2 is YSYEKL. V lost 4 bases and J lost 0, with 19 bases in between. The CDR3 extends over 17 amino acids. CDR3 region: CASSPPLRERPSYEQYF. In DNA form, the CDR3 reads TGCGCCAGCAGCCCCCCCCTGAGGGAGCGGCCCTCCTACGAGCAGTACTTC.

The V and J genes are TRBV10-2 and TRBJ2-6; perhaps TRBD2 as D (5 bases). V was cut by 3 bases and J by 2 bases, with 8 bases left in between. The CDR3 spans 15 residues. From germline, CDR1 is WSHSY and CDR2 SAAADI. For the CDR3, the DNA is TGCGCCAGCAGTGATCCCGGGGCTGGGGCCAACGTCCTGACTTTC. It is translated as CASSDPGAGANVLTF.

A remark on this clone: A read error is the likely source, as a far larger clone sits one nucleotide away. Other DNA sequences from this sample encode an identical CDR3 as well. The chain uses TRBV7-3 and TRBJ2-5; D is possibly TRBD1 or TRBD2 (5 bases each). Germline CDR1 and CDR2: SGHTA and FQGTGA. V was pared by 1 base and J by 5 bases, with 8 bases between. This CDR3 spans 13 amino acids. The CDR3 loop reads CASSLSREETQYF. The CDR3 nucleotides read TGTGCCAGCAGCTTAAGCAGGGAGGAGACCCAGTACTTC.

The J gene is TRBJ2-7, the V gene TRBV7-3; 7 bases fit TRBD2. Germline values: CDR1 SGHTA, CDR2 FQGTGA. The ends lost 6 bases at V and 3 bases at J; junction bases unmatched: 8. The CDR3 spans 14 residues. The CDR3 nucleotides are TGTGCCAGCAGTCCCGGGCCTAGCGGCTACGAGCAGTACTTC. Amino acids: CASSPGPSGYEQYF.

The CDR3 loop reads CASSFGGAPETQYF. DNA of the CDR3: TGTGCCAGCAGCTTTGGGGGGGCTCCAGAGACCCAGTACTTC. This chain uses TRBV11-2 with TRBJ2-5, with D perhaps TRBD2 (7 bases). Trimming shortened V by 3 bases and J by 4 bases, and 12 bases separated the two germline ends. The CDR3 runs to 14 residues. The germline V gene has CDR1 SGHAT and CDR2 FQNNGV.

V usage is TRBV7-6 and J usage is TRBJ2-3; TRBD2 is a possible D gene (6 bases). Germline CDR1 and CDR2: SGHVS and FNYEAQ. CDR3 length equals 16 residues. V was shortened by 5 bases and J by 0 bases, with 15 bases between the two germline ends. The CDR3 spells CASSNYRRDSTDTQYF. DNA for the CDR3: TGTGCCAGCAGCAACTACAGGCGGGATAGCACAGATACGCAGTATTTT.

The V and J genes are TRBV28 and TRBJ2-5; either TRBD1 or TRBD2 may fit D (6 bases each). Germline V lookup: CDR1 MDHEN, CDR2 SYDVKM. The CDR3 contains 17 residues. The V end lost 4 bases, the J end lost 4 bases, and 22 bases lay between the germline ends. CDR3 DNA: TGTGCCAGCAGTTCGGTTACCCACGGGGGCAGGCGAGAGACCCAGTACTTC. The encoded protein is CASSSVTHGGRRETQYF.

This clone has a handful of counts. The chain links TRBV15 to TRBJ2-3, with TRBD2 matching over 8 bases. The ends lost 5 bases at V and 4 bases at J; junction bases unmatched: 5. This CDR3 is 14 amino acids long. In germline, CDR1 is LNHNV, CDR2 YYDKDF (reference sequence). CDR3 coding DNA: TGTGCCACCAGCCCGGGAGGGGACCCAGATACGCAGTATTTT. It translates to CATSPGGDPDTQYF.

The chain is built from TRBV2 and TRBJ1-2; possibly TRBD1 for D (5 bases). CDR3 length: 14 amino acids. The germline V gene has CDR1 SNHLY and CDR2 FYNNEI. V shed 2 bases and J shed 8 bases, with 15 bases lying between them. The CDR3 DNA follows: TGTGCCAGCAGTGAAAACCCTGGGGGGTTAGGCTACACCTTC. This encodes CASSENPGGLGYTF.

The J gene is TRBJ2-7, the V gene TRBV2, with D maybe TRBD1 (6 bases). CDR1 and CDR2 from the germline V gene are SNHLY and FYNNEI. This CDR3 spans 16 amino acids. V was clipped by 4 bases and J by 0 bases, with 16 bases between them. The CDR3 region is CASSGSGTKSSYEQYF. The CDR3 coding sequence is TGTGCCAGCAGTGGTTCCGGGACAAAGAGCTCCTACGAGCAGTACTTC.

The gene calls are TRBV7-8 and TRBJ2-1, with D unresolved. The CDR3 totals 11 residues. Germline loops: CDR1 SGHVS, CDR2 FQNEAQ. Deletions cut 3 bases from V and 15 bases from J, with 12 bases between. The CDR3 loop is CASSLFAHPFF. The CDR3 region has the DNA TGTGCCAGCAGCTTGTTCGCCCACCCGTTCTTC.

This chain joins TRBV4-2 and TRBJ2-2; TRBD1 aligns across 10 bases. Trimming cost V 8 bases and J 4 bases; bases outside gene matches: 7. CDR1 is LGHNA, CDR2 YNFKEQ, per germline. This CDR3 has 15 residues. The CDR3 loop reads CASLPGQGSTGELFF. The CDR3 nucleotides read TGTGCCAGCCTCCCGGGACAGGGGAGCACCGGGGAGCTGTTTTTT.

Ten or more counts support this clone. The chain is built from TRBV2 and TRBJ1-1; maybe TRBD1 (5 bases). Germline lookup yields CDR1 SNHLY and CDR2 FYNNEI. The CDR3 sequence is 14 residues long. With 4 bases removed from V and 1 base from J, the gap between germline ends came to 10 bases. CDR3 residues: CASSGVDRNTEAFF. In DNA, the CDR3 is TGTGCCAGCAGTGGGGTCGACAGGAACACTGAAGCTTTCTTT.